One sample yielded the 5 T cell receptor beta chains listed below, sequenced in a study of regulatory T cells in long-lasting Graves disease (TCRdb year 2021). The library was produced with multiplex PCR. This sample was sequenced with an Illumina HiSeq 4000. To build TCR beta libraries, CDR3 regions were amplified by Arm-PCR using iRepertoire HTBI primers. In TCRdb, the public reads were trimmed at Q25 with fastp and aligned with MiXCR, with productive beta chains retained. For every CDR3 protein sequence, its rows merge into one entry that carries the most common genes and DNA. The sample records roughly 500,000 distinct CDR3 sequences, roughly a fifth of which are singletons. The ten most abundant clones make up 7% to 9% of the sample. The time point label on this specimen signifies: persistent/refractory GD, antithyroid drugs over 5 years with positive TRAb. RNA was extracted from PBMCs in TRIzol for both TCR sequencing and RNA sequencing.

Sequences were derived from peripheral blood mononuclear cells (PBMCs), sampled when the disease was refractory, from a patient treated with antithyroid drugs. The receptor set was obtained from a female donor with Graves disease.

This clonotype was observed a few times. The V gene is TRBV5-1, the J gene TRBJ1-4; D is possibly TRBD1 (5 bases). This CDR3 region has 17 residues. Germline loops: CDR1 SGHRS, CDR2 YFSETQ. Trimming shortened V by 0 bases and J by 0 bases, and 12 bases separated the two germline ends. The chain's CDR3 is CASSLGQLPATNEKLFF. For the CDR3, the DNA is TGCGCCAGCAGCTTGGGACAGCTACCGGCAACTAATGAAAAACTGTTTTTT.

This clonotype turned up a few times. J is TRBJ1-6 and V is TRBV7-9; D call uncertain. This CDR3 contains 16 residues. From germline, CDR1 is SEHNR and CDR2 FQNEAQ (reference sequence). V was trimmed by 5 bases and J by 3 bases, leaving 14 bases between them. The CDR3 coding sequence is TGTGCCAGCAGCGGTTCAGAAAGAGGCTATAATTCACCCCTCCACTTT. This encodes CASSGSERGYNSPLHF.

In its sample, this clonotype was seen a few times. A read error is likely, as this CDR3 ends without the conserved phenylalanine or tryptophan. Because the CDR3's place on the DNA is in doubt, the DNA is left out and the CDR3 is given as listed by TCRdb. The chain couples TRBV12-3 or TRBV12-4 to TRBJ1-1. The CDR3 adds up to 13 amino acids, both ends counted. The CDR3 loop is CASSLGPSRESFS.

This clonotype has at least ten counts. The V gene is TRBV12-3 or TRBV12-4, the J gene TRBJ1-4; 7 bases map to TRBD1. The ends lost 5 bases at V and 6 bases at J; junction bases unmatched: 6. The CDR3 extends over 14 amino acids. As DNA, the CDR3 is TGTGCCAGCAGTCCCGGGACAGCTGATGAAAAACTGTTTTTT. Translation: CASSPGTADEKLFF.

This clonotype appeared a few times. A much bigger clone sits one base away, suggesting this may be a read error. The V gene is TRBV20-1, the J gene TRBJ1-2; D possibly corresponds to TRBD1 (5 bases). Germline V lookup: CDR1 DFQATT, CDR2 SNEGSKA (reference sequence). V was pared by 3 bases and J by 6 bases, with 14 bases between. This CDR3 contains 13 residues. CDR3 coding DNA: TGCAGTGCTAGGCTGAGGACACACCATGGCTACACCTTC. It encodes CSARLRTHHGYTF.